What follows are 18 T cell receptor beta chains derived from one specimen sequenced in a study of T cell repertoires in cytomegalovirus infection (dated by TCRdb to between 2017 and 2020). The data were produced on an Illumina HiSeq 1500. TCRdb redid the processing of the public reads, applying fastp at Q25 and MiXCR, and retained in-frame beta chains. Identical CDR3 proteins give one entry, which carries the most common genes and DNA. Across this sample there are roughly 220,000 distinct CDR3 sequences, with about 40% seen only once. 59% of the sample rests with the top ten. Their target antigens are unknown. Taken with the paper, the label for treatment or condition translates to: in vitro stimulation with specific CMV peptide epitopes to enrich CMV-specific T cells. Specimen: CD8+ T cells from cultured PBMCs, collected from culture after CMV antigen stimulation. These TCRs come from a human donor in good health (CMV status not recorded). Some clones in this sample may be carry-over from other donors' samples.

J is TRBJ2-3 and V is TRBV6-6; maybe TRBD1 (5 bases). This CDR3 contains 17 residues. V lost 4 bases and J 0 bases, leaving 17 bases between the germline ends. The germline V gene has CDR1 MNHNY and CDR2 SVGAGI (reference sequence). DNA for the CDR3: TGTGCCAGCAGTTCCTCCGGACAAGCGACGAGCACAGATACGCAGTATTTT. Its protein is CASSSSGQATSTDTQYF.

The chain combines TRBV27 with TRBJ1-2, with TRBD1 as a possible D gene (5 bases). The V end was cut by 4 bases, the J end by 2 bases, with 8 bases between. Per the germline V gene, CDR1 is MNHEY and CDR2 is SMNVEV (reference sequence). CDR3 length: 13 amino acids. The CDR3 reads CASSYQGNYGYTF. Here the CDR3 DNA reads TGTGCCAGCAGTTACCAGGGAAACTATGGCTACACCTTC.

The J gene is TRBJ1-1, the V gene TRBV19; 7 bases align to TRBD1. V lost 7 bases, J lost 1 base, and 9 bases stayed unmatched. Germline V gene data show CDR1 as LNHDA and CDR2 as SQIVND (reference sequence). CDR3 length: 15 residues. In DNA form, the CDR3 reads TGTGCCAGTACCGCGGACAGGTTATCGAACACTGAAGCTTTCTTT. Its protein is CASTADRLSNTEAFF. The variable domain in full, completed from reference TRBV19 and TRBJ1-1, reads DGGITQSPKYLFRKEGQNVTLSCEQNLNHDAMYWYRQDPGQGLRLIYYSQIVNDFQKGDIAEGYSVSREKKESFPLTVTSAQKNPTAFYLCASTADRLSNTEAFFGQGTRLTVV.

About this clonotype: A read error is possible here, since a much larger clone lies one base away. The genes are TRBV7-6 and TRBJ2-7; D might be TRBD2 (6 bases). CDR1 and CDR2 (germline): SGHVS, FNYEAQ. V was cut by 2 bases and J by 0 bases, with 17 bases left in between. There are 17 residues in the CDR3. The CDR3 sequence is CASSLQGTRDFSYEQYF. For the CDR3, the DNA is TGTGCCAGCAGCTTACAGGGTACGCGGGATTTCTCCTACGAGCAGTACTTC.

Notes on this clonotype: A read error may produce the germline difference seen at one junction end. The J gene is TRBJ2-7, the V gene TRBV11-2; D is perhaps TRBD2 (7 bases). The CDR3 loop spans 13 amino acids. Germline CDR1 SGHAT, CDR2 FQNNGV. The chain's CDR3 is CAISGTPSDEQYF. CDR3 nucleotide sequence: TGTGCCATCAGCGGGACACCTTCGGACGAGCAGTACTTC.

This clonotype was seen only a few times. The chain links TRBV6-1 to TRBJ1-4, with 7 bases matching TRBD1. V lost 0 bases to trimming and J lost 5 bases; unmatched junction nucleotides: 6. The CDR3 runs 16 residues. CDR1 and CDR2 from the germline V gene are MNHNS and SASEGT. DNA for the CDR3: TGTGCCAGCAGTGAAGCCGGGGACAGAGGAAATGAAAAACTGTTTTTT. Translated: CASSEAGDRGNEKLFF.

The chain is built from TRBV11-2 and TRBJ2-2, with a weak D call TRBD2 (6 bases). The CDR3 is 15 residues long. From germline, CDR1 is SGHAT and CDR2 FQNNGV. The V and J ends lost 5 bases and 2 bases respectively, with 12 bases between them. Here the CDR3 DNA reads TGTGCCAGCAGCCACTCCGGGAGCAACACCGGGGAGCTGTTTTTT. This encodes CASSHSGSNTGELFF.

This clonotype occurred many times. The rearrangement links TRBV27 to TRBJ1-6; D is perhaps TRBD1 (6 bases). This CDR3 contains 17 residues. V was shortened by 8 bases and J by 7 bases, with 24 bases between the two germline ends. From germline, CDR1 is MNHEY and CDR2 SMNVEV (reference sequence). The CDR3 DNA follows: TGTGCCAGCCCACTAAAAACAGGGCCCGAGGGGAATTCACCCCTCCACTTT. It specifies CASPLKTGPEGNSPLHF.

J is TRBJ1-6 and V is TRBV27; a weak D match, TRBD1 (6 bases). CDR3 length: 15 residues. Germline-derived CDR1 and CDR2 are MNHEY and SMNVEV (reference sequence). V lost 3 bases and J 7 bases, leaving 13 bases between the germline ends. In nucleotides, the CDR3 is TGTGCCAGCAGTTTCCGACAGGATGGGAATTCACCCCTCCACTTT. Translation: CASSFRQDGNSPLHF.

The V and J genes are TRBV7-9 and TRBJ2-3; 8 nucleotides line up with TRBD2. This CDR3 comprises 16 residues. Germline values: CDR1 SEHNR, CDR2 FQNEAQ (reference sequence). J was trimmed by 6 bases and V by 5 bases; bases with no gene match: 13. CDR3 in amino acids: CASSPRTGGQRDTQYF. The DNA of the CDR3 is TGTGCCAGCAGCCCCCGAACGGGGGGGCAACGGGATACGCAGTATTTT.

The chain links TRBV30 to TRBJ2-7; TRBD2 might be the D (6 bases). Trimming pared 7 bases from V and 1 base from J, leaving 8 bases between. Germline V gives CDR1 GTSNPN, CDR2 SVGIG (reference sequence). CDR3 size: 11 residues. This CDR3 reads CAYRGSYEQYF. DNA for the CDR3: TGTGCCTACCGGGGGTCCTACGAGCAGTACTTC.

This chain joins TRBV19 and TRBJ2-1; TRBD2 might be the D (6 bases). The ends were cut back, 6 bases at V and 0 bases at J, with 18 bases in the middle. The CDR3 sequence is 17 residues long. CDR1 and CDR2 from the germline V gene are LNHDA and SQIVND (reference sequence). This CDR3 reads CASSEPLAGISYNEQFF. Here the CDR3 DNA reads TGTGCCAGTAGCGAGCCTCTTGCGGGAATCTCCTACAATGAGCAGTTCTTC.

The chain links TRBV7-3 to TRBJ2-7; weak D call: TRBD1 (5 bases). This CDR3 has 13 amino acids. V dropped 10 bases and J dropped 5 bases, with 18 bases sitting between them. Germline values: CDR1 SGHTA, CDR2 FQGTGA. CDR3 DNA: TGTGCCATGGGGCCCCTTAATAATCACGAGCAGTACTTC. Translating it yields CAMGPLNNHEQYF.

The CDR3 protein is CASRETGDTGELFF. Written as DNA, the CDR3 is TGTGCCAGTCGGGAGACAGGGGATACCGGGGAGCTGTTTTTT. The chain has TRBV2 and TRBJ2-2, with 8 bases fitting TRBD1. V shed 9 bases and J 5 bases; nucleotides not matched to a gene: 8. The CDR3 totals 14 residues. Germline values: CDR1 SNHLY, CDR2 FYNNEI.

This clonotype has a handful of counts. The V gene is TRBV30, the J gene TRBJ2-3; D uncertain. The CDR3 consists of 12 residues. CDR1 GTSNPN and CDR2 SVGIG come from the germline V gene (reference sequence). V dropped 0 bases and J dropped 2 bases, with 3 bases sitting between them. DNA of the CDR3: TGTGCCTGGAGTGTACTCACAGATACGCAGTATTTT. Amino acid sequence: CAWSVLTDTQYF.

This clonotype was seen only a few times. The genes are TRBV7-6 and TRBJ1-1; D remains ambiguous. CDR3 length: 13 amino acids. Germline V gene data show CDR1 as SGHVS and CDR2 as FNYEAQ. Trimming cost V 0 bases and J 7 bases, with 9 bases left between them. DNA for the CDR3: TGTGCCAGCAGCTTAGCTGGACGGAATGAAGCTTTCTTT. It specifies CASSLAGRNEAFF.

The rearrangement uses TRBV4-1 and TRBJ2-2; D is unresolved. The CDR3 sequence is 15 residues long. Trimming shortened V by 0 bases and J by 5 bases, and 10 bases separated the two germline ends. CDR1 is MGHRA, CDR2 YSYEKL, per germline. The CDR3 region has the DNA TGCGCCAGCAGCCAAGATTGGTACCTTACCGGGGAGCTGTTTTTT. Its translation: CASSQDWYLTGELFF.

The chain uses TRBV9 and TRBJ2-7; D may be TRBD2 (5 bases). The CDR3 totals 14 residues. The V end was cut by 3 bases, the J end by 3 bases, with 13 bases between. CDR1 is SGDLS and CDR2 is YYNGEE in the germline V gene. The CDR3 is CASSAKGLNYEQYF. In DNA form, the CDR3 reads TGTGCCAGCAGCGCTAAAGGACTGAACTACGAGCAGTACTTC.